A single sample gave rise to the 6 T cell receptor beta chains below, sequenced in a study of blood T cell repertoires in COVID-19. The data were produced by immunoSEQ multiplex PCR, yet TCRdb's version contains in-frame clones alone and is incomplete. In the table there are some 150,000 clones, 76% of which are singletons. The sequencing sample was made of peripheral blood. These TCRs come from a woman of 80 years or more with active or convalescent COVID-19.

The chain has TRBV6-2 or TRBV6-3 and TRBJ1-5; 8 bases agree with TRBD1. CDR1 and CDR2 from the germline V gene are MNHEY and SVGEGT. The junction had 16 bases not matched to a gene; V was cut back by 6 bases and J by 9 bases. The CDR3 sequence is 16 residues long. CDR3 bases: TGTGCCAGCAGCCGCCCCGGGACAGGCGACCAGGGGCCCCAGCATTTT. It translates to CASSRPGTGDQGPQHF.

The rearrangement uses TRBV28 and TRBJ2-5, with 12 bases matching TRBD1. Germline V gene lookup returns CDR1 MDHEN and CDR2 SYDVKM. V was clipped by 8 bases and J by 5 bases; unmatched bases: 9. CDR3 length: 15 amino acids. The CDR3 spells CASRLAGQGAETQYF. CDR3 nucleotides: TGTGCCAGCCGATTGGCGGGACAGGGGGCGGAGACCCAGTACTTC.

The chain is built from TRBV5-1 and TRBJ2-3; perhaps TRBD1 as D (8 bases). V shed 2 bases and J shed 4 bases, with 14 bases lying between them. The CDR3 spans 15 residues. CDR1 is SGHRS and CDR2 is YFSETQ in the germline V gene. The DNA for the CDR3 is TGCGCCAGCAGCTTACAGGGGGGGTTTGCAGATACGCAGTATTTT. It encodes CASSLQGGFADTQYF. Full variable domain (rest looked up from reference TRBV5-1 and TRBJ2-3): KAGVTQTPRYLIKTRGQQVTLSCSPISGHRSVSWYQQTPGQGLQFLFEYFSETQRNKGNFPGRFSGRQFSNSRSEMNVSTLELGDSALYLCASSLQGGFADTQYFGPGTRLTVL.

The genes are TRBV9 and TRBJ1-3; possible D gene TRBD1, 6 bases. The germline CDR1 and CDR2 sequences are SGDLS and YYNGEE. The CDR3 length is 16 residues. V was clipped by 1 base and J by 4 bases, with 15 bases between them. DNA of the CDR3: TGTGCCAGCAGCGTAATAAGGGGGGGTCGCGGAAACACCATATATTTT. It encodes CASSVIRGGRGNTIYF. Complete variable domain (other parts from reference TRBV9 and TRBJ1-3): DSGVTQTPKHLITATGQRVTLRCSPRSGDLSVYWYQQSLDQGLQFLIQYYNGEERAKGNILERFSAQQFPDLHSELNLSSLELGDSALYFCASSVIRGGRGNTIYFGEGSWLTVV.

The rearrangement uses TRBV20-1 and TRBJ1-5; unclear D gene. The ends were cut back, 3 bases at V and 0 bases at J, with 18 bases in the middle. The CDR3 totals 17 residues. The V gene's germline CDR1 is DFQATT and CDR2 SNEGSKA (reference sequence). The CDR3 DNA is TGCAGTGCTAGTCCCAAGGGAGCTCTTTATAGCAATCAGCCCCAGCATTTT. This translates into CSASPKGALYSNQPQHF.

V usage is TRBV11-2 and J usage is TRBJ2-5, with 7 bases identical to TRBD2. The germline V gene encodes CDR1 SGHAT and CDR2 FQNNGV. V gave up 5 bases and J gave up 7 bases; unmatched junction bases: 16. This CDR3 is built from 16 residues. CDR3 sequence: CASSALLGGGPGTQYF. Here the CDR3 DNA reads TGTGCCAGCAGCGCCCTCTTGGGGGGGGGACCCGGGACCCAGTACTTC.